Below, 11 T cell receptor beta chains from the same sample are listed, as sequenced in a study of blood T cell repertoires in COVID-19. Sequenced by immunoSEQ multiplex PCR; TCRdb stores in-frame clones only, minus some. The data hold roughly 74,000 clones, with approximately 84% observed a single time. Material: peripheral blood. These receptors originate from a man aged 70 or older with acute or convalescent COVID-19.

The CDR3 region is CASSSDPGSSTGELFF. The CDR3, as DNA: TGTGCCAGCAGCTCTGACCCCGGGAGCAGCACCGGGGAGCTGTTTTTT. The chain joins TRBV7-9 to TRBJ2-2; D may be TRBD2 (6 bases). Germline V gives CDR1 SEHNR, CDR2 FQNEAQ (reference sequence). V was clipped by 4 bases and J by 4 bases, with 16 bases between them. The CDR3 totals 16 residues. The whole variable domain, filled in from reference TRBV7-9 and TRBJ2-2, reads DTGVSQNPRHKITKRGQNVTFRCDPISEHNRLYWYRQTLGQGPEFLTYFQNEAQLEKSRLLSDRFSAERPKGSFSTLEIQRTEQGDSAMYLCASSSDPGSSTGELFFGEGSRLTVL.

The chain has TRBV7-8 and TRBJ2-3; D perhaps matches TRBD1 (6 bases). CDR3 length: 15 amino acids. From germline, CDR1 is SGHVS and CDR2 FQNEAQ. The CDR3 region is CVGTQQGSPTDTQYF. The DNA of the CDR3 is TGTGTTGGGACCCAACAGGGATCCCCCACAGATACGCAGTATTTT.

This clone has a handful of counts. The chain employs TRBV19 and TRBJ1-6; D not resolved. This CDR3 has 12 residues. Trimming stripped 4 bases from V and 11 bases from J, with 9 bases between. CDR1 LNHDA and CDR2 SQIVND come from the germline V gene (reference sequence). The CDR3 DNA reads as TGTGCCAGTAGTACACCCGGGGCACCCCTCCACTTT. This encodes CASSTPGAPLHF.

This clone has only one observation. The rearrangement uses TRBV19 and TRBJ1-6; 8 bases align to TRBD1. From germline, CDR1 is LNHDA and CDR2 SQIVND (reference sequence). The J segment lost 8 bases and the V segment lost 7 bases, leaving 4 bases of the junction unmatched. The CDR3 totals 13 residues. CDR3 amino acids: CASTTGEDSPLHF. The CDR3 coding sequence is TGTGCCAGTACGACAGGGGAGGATTCACCCCTCCACTTT.

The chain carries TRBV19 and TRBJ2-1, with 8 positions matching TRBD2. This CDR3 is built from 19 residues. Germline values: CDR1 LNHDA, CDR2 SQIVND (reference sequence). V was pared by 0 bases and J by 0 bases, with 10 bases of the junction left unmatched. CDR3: CASSIDGPRSGSSYNEQFF. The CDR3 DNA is TGTGCCAGTAGTATAGATGGCCCGAGGAGCGGGAGCTCCTACAATGAGCAGTTCTTC.

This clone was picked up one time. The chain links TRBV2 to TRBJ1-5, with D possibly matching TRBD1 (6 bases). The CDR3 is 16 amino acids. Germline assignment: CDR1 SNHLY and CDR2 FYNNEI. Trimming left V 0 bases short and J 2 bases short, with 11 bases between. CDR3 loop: CASSEAYGQRNQPQHF. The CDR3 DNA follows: TGTGCCAGCAGTGAAGCGTACGGACAGCGCAATCAGCCCCAGCATTTT.

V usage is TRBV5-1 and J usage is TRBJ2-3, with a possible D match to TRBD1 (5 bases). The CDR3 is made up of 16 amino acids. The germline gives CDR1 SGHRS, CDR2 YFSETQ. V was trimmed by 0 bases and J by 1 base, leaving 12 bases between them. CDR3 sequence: CASSLAGGARTDTQYF. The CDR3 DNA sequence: TGCGCCAGCAGCTTGGCCGGTGGGGCTCGCACAGATACGCAGTATTTT. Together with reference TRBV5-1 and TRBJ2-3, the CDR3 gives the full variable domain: KAGVTQTPRYLIKTRGQQVTLSCSPISGHRSVSWYQQTPGQGLQFLFEYFSETQRNKGNFPGRFSGRQFSNSRSEMNVSTLELGDSALYLCASSLAGGARTDTQYFGPGTRLTVL.

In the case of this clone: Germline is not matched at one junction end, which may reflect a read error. The CDR3 reads CASGLSTPGAF. The CDR3 bases are TGTGCTAGTGGTTTGTCAACTCCGGGAGCATTC. The gene calls are TRBV12-5 and TRBJ1-2; D is undetermined. CDR1 and CDR2 (germline): LGHNT, FRNRAP. CDR3 length: 11 amino acids.

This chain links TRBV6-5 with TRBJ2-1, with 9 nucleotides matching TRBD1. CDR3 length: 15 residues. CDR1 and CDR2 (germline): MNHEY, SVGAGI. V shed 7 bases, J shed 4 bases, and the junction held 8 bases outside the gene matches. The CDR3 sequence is CASTPPGTGYNEQFF. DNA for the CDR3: TGTGCCAGCACCCCCCCCGGGACAGGGTACAATGAGCAGTTCTTC.

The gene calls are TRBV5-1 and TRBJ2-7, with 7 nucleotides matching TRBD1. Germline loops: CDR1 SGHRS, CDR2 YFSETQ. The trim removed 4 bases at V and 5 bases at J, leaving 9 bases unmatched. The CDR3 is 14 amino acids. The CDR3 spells CASSRGQDTDEQYF. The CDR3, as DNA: TGCGCCAGCAGCCGCGGACAGGATACCGACGAGCAGTACTTC.

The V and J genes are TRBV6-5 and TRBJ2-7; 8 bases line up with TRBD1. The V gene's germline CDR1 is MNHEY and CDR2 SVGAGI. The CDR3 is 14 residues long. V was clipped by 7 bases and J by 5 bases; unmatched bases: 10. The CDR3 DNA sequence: TGTGCCAGCAATTTCCGGGACAGGCTCAACGAGCAGTACTTC. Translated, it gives CASNFRDRLNEQYF.